The entry below gives a single T cell receptor beta chain sequence along with its context. This entry comes from a study of blood T cell repertoires in COVID-19. In the original workflow: Nucleated cell number was recorded as an estimate derived from reference gene primer amplification. Profiling relied on immunoSEQ multiplex PCR, and the TCRdb table lists in-frame clones only, not all of them. The D gene and trimming were derived from the DNA, and the V and J assignments and clone size from that table. The repertoire holds tens of thousands of clones, with around 88% as singletons. V shed 1 base, J shed 1 base, and the junction held 0 bases outside the gene matches. The CDR3 runs 15 residues. The germline V gene has CDR1 LGHNA and CDR2 YNFKEQ.

Sequencing was done on a sample of peripheral blood. This TCR was recovered from a human donor in a cohort sampled during active COVID-19. The rearrangement links TRBV4-2 to TRBJ2-2; 7 bases map to TRBD2. CDR3 bases: TGTGCCAGCAGCCAAGCTAGCGGGAACACCGGGGAGCTGTTTTTT. It encodes CASSQASGNTGELFF.